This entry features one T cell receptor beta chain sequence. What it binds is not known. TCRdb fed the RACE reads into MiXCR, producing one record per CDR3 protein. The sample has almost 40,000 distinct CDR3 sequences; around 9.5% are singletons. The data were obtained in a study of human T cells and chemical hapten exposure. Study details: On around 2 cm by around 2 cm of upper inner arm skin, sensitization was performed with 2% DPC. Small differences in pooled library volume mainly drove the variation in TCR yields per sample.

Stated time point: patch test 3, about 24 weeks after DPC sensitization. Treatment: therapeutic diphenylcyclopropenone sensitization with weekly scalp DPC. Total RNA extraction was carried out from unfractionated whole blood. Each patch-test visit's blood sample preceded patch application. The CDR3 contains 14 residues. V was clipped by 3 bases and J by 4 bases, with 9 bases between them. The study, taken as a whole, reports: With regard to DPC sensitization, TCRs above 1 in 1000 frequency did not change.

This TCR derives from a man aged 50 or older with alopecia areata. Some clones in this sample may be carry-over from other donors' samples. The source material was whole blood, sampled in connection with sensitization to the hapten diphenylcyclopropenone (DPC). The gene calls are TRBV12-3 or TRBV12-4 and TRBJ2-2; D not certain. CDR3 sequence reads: CASSLGGSTGELFF. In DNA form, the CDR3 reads TGTGCCAGCAGTTTGGGTGGATCCACCGGGGAGCTGTTTTTT.